A single sample is the source of the 20 T cell receptor beta chains below, sequenced in a study of tumor-infiltrating lymphocytes in primary liver carcinoma. Extraction of RNA together with DNA used about 20-34 mg of unsorted bulk tissue. TCR beta cDNA was prepared out of roughly 500 ng total RNA by means of a constant-region primer. ARM-PCR was slightly modified, and three nested multiplex PCR rounds with it gave rise to the TCR beta libraries. A C-beta reverse primer was combined with TRBV1-TRBV30 forward primers in the first two PCR rounds, and each round had roughly 11 cycles. TCRdb independently ran MiXCR on the multiplex PCR reads; one entry per CDR3 protein. The sample includes 110,000 or so distinct CDR3 sequences, about four fifths of them seen just once. The specimen sequenced was liver tumor tissue from sampling region 3. As for subset: tumor region T3, left-lateral pole. The receptors here all came from a man between 35 and 55 years old with primary liver carcinoma and hepatitis B virus infection.

The chain joins TRBV28 to TRBJ1-2; 9 bases line up with TRBD1. V gave up 10 bases and J gave up 8 bases; unmatched junction bases: 11. Germline V gene lookup returns CDR1 MDHEN and CDR2 SYDVKM. The CDR3 runs 13 residues. The DNA of the CDR3 is TGTGCCAACAACCGACAGGGGGTAGAGGGCTACACCTTC. It is translated as CANNRQGVEGYTF.

Regarding this clonotype: The junction departs from the called germline gene at one end, perhaps through a read error. The V and J genes are TRBV7-2 and TRBJ2-1, with unresolved D. Per the germline V gene, CDR1 is SGHTA and CDR2 is FQGNSA. This CDR3 spans 15 amino acids. The chain's CDR3 is CASRYAANSYNEHFF. CDR3 bases: TGTGCCAGCAGATACGCGGCAAACTCCTACAATGAGCATTTCTTC.

To note about this clonotype: Being one base from a much bigger clone, this may be a read error. J is TRBJ2-5 and V is TRBV28, with no clear D. Trimming removed 5 bases from V and 1 base from J, with 11 bases in between. CDR3 length equals 14 residues. From germline, CDR1 is MDHEN and CDR2 SYDVKM. CDR3 residues: CASSMMWSQETQYF. The CDR3 DNA sequence: TGTGCCAGCAGTATGATGTGGAGCCAAGAGACCCAGTACTTC.

Regarding this clonotype: At one boundary the junction diverges from the germline segment, which might be a read error. This chain joins TRBV12-3 or TRBV12-4 and TRBJ2-5; 7 bases line up with TRBD1. The CDR3 spans 12 residues. The CDR3 DNA follows: TGCGCCAGGACCCCCGGCCAGGGGGCCCAGTACTTC. This translates into CARTPGQGAQYF.

This clonotype was recorded once. An end of the junction does not agree with germline; a read error may underlie this. Here the CDR3 reads CASNTGTAYGYAF. The CDR3 bases are TGTGCAAGCAACACCGGAACAGCCTATGGCTACGCCTTC. This rearrangement joins TRBV6-2 or TRBV6-3 to TRBJ1-2; D uncertain. This CDR3 is built from 13 residues. Germline CDR1 reads MNHEY; CDR2 reads SVGEGT.

This clonotype showed up many times. The V call is TRBV14, the J call TRBJ1-3, with D possibly matching TRBD1 (5 bases). V lost 5 bases and J lost 0, with 11 bases in between. This CDR3 comprises 15 residues. CDR1 and CDR2 from the germline V gene are SGHDN and FVKESK. The CDR3 sequence: CASSTRQLSGNTIYF. The CDR3, as DNA: TGTGCCAGCAGCACTCGACAGCTCTCTGGAAACACCATATATTTT.

To note about this clonotype: At one end, the junction sequence differs from germline, possibly due to a read error. CDR3 nucleotide sequence: TGTGCTAGTAGTCAATTCGGACTAGCGGAAGATACCCAGTACTTC. Translated: CASSQFGLAEDTQYF. The chain couples TRBV6-2 or TRBV6-3 to TRBJ2-5; 10 nucleotides match TRBD2. CDR3 length equals 15 residues. Germline loops: CDR1 MNHEY, CDR2 SVGEGT.

Remarks on this clonotype: This sequence may be a read error, since a much larger clone differs from it by one base. V and J are TRBV24-1 and TRBJ1-5; 7 nucleotides line up with TRBD1. The CDR3 extends over 14 amino acids. Losses at the gene ends were 1 base for V and 16 bases for J; bases not matched to a gene: 12. Germline V gene lookup returns CDR1 KGHDR and CDR2 SFDVKD. The CDR3 here is CATSDFSARQGEHF. The CDR3 bases are TGTGCCACCAGTGATTTTTCCGCGAGACAGGGTGAACATTTT.

With regard to this clonotype: No conserved phenylalanine or tryptophan ends this CDR3, so it is likely a read error. The gene calls are TRBV5-1 and TRBJ2-1, with TRBD2 identical over 13 bases. Germline V gives CDR1 SGHRS, CDR2 YFSETQ. The CDR3 runs to 15 residues. The CDR3 DNA sequence: TGTGCCAGCAGCGCGGGACTAGCGGGGAACAATGAGCAGTTCCTC. It encodes CASSAGLAGNNEQFL.

This clonotype was found a few times. The junction does not match germline at one end; this may be a read error. This chain uses TRBV29-1 with TRBJ2-7; 7 bases line up with TRBD1. The CDR3 extends over 13 amino acids. Per the germline V gene, CDR1 is SQVTM and CDR2 is ANQGSEA. The CDR3 DNA reads TGCAGCGCCTGGACAGGTCCTTACTACGAGCAATACTTC. Encoded protein: CSAWTGPYYEQYF.

Ten or more counts support this clonotype. This sequence joins TRBV19 and TRBJ2-2; 8 bases map to TRBD1. The V gene's germline CDR1 is LNHDA and CDR2 SQIVND (reference sequence). J was trimmed by 4 bases and V by 7 bases; bases with no gene match: 5. The CDR3 has 14 amino acids. This CDR3 reads CASMSTGATGELFF. CDR3 nucleotide sequence: TGTGCCAGTATGTCGACAGGGGCCACCGGGGAGCTGTTTTTT.

Remarks on this clonotype: As the CDR3 is not closed by the conserved phenylalanine or tryptophan, this likely results from a read error. This sequence joins TRBV13 and TRBJ1-6; no definite D call. Trimming took 4 bases from V and 6 from J, leaving 10 bases between them. The CDR3 sequence is 14 residues long. CDR1 is PRHDT and CDR2 is FYEKMQ in the germline V gene (reference sequence). CDR3 in amino acids: CASSSSRGNSPLHI. The CDR3, as DNA: TGTGCCAGCAGCTCGAGTCGGGGTAATTCACCCCTCCACATT.

This clonotype was counted a single time. One end of the junction fails to match germline, which may point to a read error. The gene calls are TRBV30 and TRBJ1-6; TRBD1 matches 7 bases. CDR3 length: 15 amino acids. CDR1 is GTSNPN, CDR2 SVGIG, per germline (reference sequence). Here the CDR3 reads CARSTSGQYNSSLHF. CDR3 DNA sequence: TGTGCCCGGAGTACCTCGGGACAGTATAATTCATCCCTCCACTTT.

This clonotype was counted at least ten times. The V gene is TRBV6-6, the J gene TRBJ2-7; possibly TRBD2 for D (5 bases). V was pared by 5 bases and J by 1 base, with 12 bases between. There are 14 residues in the CDR3. Germline V gene data show CDR1 as MNHNY and CDR2 as SVGAGI (reference sequence). The CDR3 DNA sequence: TGTGCCAGCAGTGGAGGACGGAATTCCTACGAGCAGTACTTC. The encoded protein is CASSGGRNSYEQYF.

V and J are TRBV29-1 and TRBJ2-3; a possible D gene is TRBD2 (5 bases). CDR3 length: 14 amino acids. Trimming pared 4 bases from V and 5 bases from J, leaving 16 bases between. Looked up from germline, CDR1 is SQVTM and CDR2 is ANQGSEA. In DNA, the CDR3 is TGCAGCGTTGCCCCGTCTATGGCGGGAGATACGCAGTATTTT. Residues: CSVAPSMAGDTQYF.

This clonotype occurred a few times. A much larger clone lies a single base off, so this may be a read error. The chain couples TRBV5-1 to TRBJ2-3; no clear D. The V gene's germline CDR1 is SGHRS and CDR2 YFSETQ. This CDR3 comprises 13 residues. The CDR3 DNA is TGCGCCAGGAGCTTATACATAACAGATACGCAGTATTTT. Residues: CARSLYITDTQYF.

As to this clonotype: A junction boundary mismatches the germline segment, possibly from a read error. This chain's CDR3 is CASSSGPVLGETEYF. The DNA of the CDR3 is TGTGCCAGCAGCTCGGGACCAGTATTAGGCGAGACCGAGTACTTC. This rearrangement joins TRBV7-3 to TRBJ2-5; D may match TRBD1 or TRBD2 (5 bases each). The germline V gene has CDR1 SGHTA and CDR2 FQGTGA. This CDR3 is built from 15 residues.

About this clonotype itself: One end of the junction is discordant with germline, which a read error may explain. The chain is built from TRBV11-2 and TRBJ2-6; tentative D call: TRBD2 (6 bases). The CDR3 totals 21 residues. Germline lookup yields CDR1 SGHAT and CDR2 FQNNGV. The CDR3 loop is CVSSMGGDMGISLSRANVLAF. The CDR3, as DNA: TGTGTCAGTAGCATGGGGGGAGACATGGGCATTTCCCTCTCTAGGGCCAACGTCCTGGCTTTC.

The rearrangement uses TRBV4-3 and TRBJ2-7, with D perhaps matching TRBD2 (6 bases). V was pared by 0 bases and J by 5 bases, with 17 bases between. CDR1 LGHNA and CDR2 YSLEER come from the germline V gene. The CDR3 contains 16 residues. The CDR3 is CASSQDAGSGYHEQYF. CDR3 in DNA: TGCGCCAGCAGCCAAGATGCGGGGAGCGGATACCACGAGCAGTACTTC.

This clonotype appeared once. The genes are TRBV29-1 and TRBJ2-1; TRBD2 matches at 9 bases. Germline V gives CDR1 SQVTM, CDR2 ANQGSEA. The CDR3 is 16 residues long. The J segment lost 9 bases and the V segment lost 5 bases, leaving 17 bases of the junction unmatched. The CDR3 loop is CSVRISGRRSLSEQFF. For the CDR3, the DNA is TGCAGCGTTAGGATTAGCGGGAGACGATCTTTGAGTGAGCAGTTCTTC.